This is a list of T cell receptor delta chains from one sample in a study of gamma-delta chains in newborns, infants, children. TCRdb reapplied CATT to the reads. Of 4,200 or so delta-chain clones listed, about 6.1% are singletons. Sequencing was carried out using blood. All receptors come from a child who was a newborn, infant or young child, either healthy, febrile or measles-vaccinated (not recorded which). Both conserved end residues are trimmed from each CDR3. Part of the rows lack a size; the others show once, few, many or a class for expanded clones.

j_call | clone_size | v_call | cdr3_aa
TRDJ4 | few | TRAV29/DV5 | AASWGIARPLI
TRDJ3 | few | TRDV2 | ACDRVGGGSLAWDTRQMF
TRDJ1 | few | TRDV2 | ACDSAVLGATVDKLI
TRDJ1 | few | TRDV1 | ALGEGVLLLYTDKLI
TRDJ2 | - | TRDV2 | ACDTGGYALTAQLF
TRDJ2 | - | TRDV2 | ACDLLGDTPAQLF
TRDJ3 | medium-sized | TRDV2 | ACDTLGRDTRQMF
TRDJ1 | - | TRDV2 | ACDILGAPGKLI
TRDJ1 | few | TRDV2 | ARDHKIIYTDKLI
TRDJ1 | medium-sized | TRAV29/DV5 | AASEASHRTGRWGTDKLI
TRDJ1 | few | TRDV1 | ALGESFLLGDYTDKLI
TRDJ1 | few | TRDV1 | ALGGSPPAVGRNWGILNKLI
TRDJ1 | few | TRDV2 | ACDTLGIPLGYKLI
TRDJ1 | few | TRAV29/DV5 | AASEVARVWGPYTDKLI
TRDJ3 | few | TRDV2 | ACDTGGLRVSWDTRQMF
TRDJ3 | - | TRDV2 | ACDTVGIRSWDTRQMF
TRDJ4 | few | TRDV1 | ALGELAGLPTILGLPRPLI
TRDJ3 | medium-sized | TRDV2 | ACDFTGGYWDTRQMF
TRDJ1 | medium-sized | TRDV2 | ACYPLGDHPYTDKLI
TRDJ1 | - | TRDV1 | ALVDLPLRGGSTDKLI
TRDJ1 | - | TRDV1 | ALGEYSGLGGYTDKLI
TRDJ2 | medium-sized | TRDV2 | ACDNVLGDKALTAQLF
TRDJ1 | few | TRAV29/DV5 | AASAWGDSPTDKLI
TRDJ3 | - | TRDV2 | ACDTLGWGNGAWDTRQMF
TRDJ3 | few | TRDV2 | ACDTVDPGGSGSWDTRQMF
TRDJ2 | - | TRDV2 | ACDYWGMGAAQLF
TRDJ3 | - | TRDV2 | ACDTWEVLGESSSWDTRQMF
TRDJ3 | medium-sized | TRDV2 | ACDKILGDSWDTRQMF
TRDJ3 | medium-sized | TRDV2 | ACDGVLGDTRDTRQMF
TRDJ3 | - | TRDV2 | ACDTAMGDSWDTRQMF
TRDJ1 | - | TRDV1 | ALGEFSRIGTDKLI
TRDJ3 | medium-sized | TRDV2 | ACDTVGGYASSWDTRQMF
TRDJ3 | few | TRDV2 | ACDTTTGGASSWDTRQMF
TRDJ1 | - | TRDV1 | ALGDFPPVLGDKLI
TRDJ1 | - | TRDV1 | ALGEFLRLGDNTDKLI
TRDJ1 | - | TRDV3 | AFGLGFSTDKLI
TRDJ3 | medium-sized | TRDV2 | ACDTVLGDKSSWDTRQMF
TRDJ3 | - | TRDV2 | ACDTAGGYRDTRQMF
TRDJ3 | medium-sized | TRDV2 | ACDTTGGSWDTRQMF
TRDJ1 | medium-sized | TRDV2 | ACDPWGPNDKLI
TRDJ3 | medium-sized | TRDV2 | ACDTVGGIPSSWDTRQMF
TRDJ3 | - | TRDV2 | ACDDVLGTTWDTRQMF
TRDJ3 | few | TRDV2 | ACDSWGVQSSWDTRQMF
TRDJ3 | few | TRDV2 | ACDTYWGASSWDTRQMF
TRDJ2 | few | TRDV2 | ACDILGDTPLTAQLF
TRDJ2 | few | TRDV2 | ACDILGDKTAQLF
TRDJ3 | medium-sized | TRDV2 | ACDTVLDTSSWDTRQMF
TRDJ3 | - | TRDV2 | ACDRRGQLSWDTRQMF
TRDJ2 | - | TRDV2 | ACDAKSRVWGTSVLALTAQLF
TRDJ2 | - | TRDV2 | ACDVLGDRTAQLF
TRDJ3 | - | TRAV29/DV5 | AATQALPPGGRLVGDTRMASSWDTRQMF
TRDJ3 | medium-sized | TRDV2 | ACDAWGWDTRQMF